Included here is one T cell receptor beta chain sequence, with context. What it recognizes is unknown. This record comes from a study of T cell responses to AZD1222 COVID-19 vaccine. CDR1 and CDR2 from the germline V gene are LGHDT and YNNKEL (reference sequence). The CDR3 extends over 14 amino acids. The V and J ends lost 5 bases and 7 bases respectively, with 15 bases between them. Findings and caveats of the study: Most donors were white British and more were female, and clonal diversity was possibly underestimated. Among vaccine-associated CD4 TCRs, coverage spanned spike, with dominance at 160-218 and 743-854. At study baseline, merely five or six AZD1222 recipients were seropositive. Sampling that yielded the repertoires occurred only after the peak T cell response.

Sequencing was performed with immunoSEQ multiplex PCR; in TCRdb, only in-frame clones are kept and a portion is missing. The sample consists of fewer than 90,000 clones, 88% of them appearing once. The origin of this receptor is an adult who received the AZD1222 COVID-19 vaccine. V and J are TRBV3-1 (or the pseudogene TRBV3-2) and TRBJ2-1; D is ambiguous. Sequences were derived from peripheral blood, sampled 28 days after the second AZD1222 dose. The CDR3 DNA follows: TGTGCCAGCAGCAGAGAAGGGTCGGGTAATGAGCAGTTCTTC. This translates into CASSREGSGNEQFF.